The 12 T cell receptor beta chains reported below all come from one sample, sequenced in a study of cytomegalovirus exposure and HLA in healthy donors. A multiplex PCR was run with 60 Vbeta primers and 13 Jbeta primers. Some clones are missing from TCRdb's copy, which holds only in-frame ones; the method was immunoSEQ multiplex PCR. This table holds 150,000 to 200,000 clones, 60% to 85% found once. Input material: PBMCs. All receptors come from a woman aged 35 to 49 in good health and CMV-seronegative.

This clone was found a few times. The V call is TRBV5-1, the J call TRBJ1-1; 7 bases are shared with TRBD1. Germline loops: CDR1 SGHRS, CDR2 YFSETQ. The CDR3 loop spans 15 amino acids. J gave up 0 bases and V 3 bases, and 5 bases lay outside the gene matches. CDR3 in DNA: TGCGCCAGCAGCTCCGCGACAGGGATGAACACTGAAGCTTTCTTT. Amino acid sequence: CASSSATGMNTEAFF.

Only a few counts were recorded for this clone. In DNA form, the CDR3 reads TGCGCCAGCAGCTTGTCATCGGGGAAGAACACTGAAGCTTTCTTT. As protein: CASSLSSGKNTEAFF. The chain recombines TRBV5-1 with TRBJ1-1; no firm D call. Per germline, CDR1 SGHRS and CDR2 YFSETQ. The CDR3 loop spans 15 amino acids. V was cut by 1 base and J by 1 base, with 11 bases left in between.

This clone was observed a few times. The rearrangement joins TRBV5-1 to TRBJ2-7; TRBD1 matches at 9 bases. The CDR3 is made up of 15 amino acids. The germline gives CDR1 SGHRS, CDR2 YFSETQ. V lost 3 bases, J lost 6 bases, and 10 bases stayed unmatched. CDR3 loop: CASSSDDRGLGEQYF. The DNA for the CDR3 is TGCGCCAGCAGCTCGGACGACAGGGGGTTGGGCGAGCAGTACTTC.

The chain employs TRBV5-5 and TRBJ2-3; the match to TRBD1 covers 9 bases. With V trimmed by 4 bases and J by 0 bases, 6 bases remained unmatched. The germline CDR1 and CDR2 sequences are SGHKS and YYEKEE (reference sequence). This CDR3 region has 16 residues. The CDR3 nucleotides are TGTGCCAGCAGCCGGGGACAGGGAGCTAGCACAGATACGCAGTATTTT. This sequence encodes CASSRGQGASTDTQYF.

About this clone itself: The same CDR3 can be traced to other DNA sequences in this sample. V usage is TRBV5-4 and J usage is TRBJ1-1; perhaps TRBD1 as D (5 bases). V was cut by 4 bases and J by 1 base, with 8 bases left in between. CDR1 and CDR2 from the germline V gene are SGHNT and YYREEE (reference sequence). The CDR3 has 13 residues. The CDR3 here is CASSRQQNTEAFF. The CDR3 DNA is TGTGCCAGCAGCAGACAGCAGAACACTGAAGCTTTCTTT.

The rearrangement links TRBV5-1 to TRBJ1-1; maybe TRBD1 (6 bases). The CDR3 loop spans 18 amino acids. CDR1 is SGHRS, CDR2 YFSETQ, per germline. Trimming shortened V by 3 bases and J by 1 base, and 22 bases separated the two germline ends. The CDR3, as DNA: TGCGCCAGCAGCTCGAGGGGCCCAGGGTGGGGGCAGAACACTGAAGCTTTCTTT. Its protein product is CASSSRGPGWGQNTEAFF.

A few counts support this clone. This sequence joins TRBV10-2 and TRBJ2-3; the D gene is possibly TRBD1 (5 bases). V lost 4 bases and J lost 6, with 8 bases in between. Germline values: CDR1 WSHSY, CDR2 SAAADI. The CDR3 is 12 residues long. CDR3 protein: CASSGWGDTQYF. DNA for the CDR3: TGCGCCAGCAGTGGATGGGGCGATACGCAGTATTTT.

The V gene is TRBV6-6, the J gene TRBJ2-3; no clear D gene. This CDR3 comprises 12 residues. CDR1 is MNHNY and CDR2 is SVGAGI in the germline V gene (reference sequence). The V end was cut by 5 bases, the J end by 1 base, with 4 bases between. CDR3 region: CASSQGTDTQYF. The CDR3 DNA follows: TGTGCCAGCAGTCAGGGCACAGATACGCAGTATTTT.

The V call is TRBV9, the J call TRBJ2-3; D remains ambiguous. This CDR3 region has 13 residues. CDR1 SGDLS and CDR2 YYNGEE come from the germline V gene. With 3 bases removed from V and 6 bases from J, the gap between germline ends came to 11 bases. CDR3 in amino acids: CASSGDTWDTQYF. CDR3 nucleotides: TGTGCCAGCAGCGGAGATACGTGGGATACGCAGTATTTT.

The chain has TRBV5-6 and TRBJ1-2; TRBD1 aligns across 8 bases. The ends lost 0 bases at V and 4 bases at J; junction bases unmatched: 2. Germline-derived CDR1 and CDR2 are SGHDT and YYEEEE. This CDR3 has 14 amino acids. The CDR3 DNA reads TGTGCCAGCAGCTTGGAACAGGGGGGCTATGGCTACACCTTC. This translates into CASSLEQGGYGYTF.

This chain joins TRBV10-3 and TRBJ2-7; a possible D gene is TRBD1 (5 bases). The V end lost 6 bases, the J end lost 5 bases, and 14 bases lay between the germline ends. Germline CDR1 and CDR2: ENHRY and SYGVKD. The CDR3 runs 13 residues. The CDR3: CAIRSRVLDEQYF. The CDR3 region has the DNA TGTGCCATCAGGTCCAGGGTTCTCGACGAGCAGTACTTC.

The V gene is TRBV10-3, the J gene TRBJ2-7; 10 nucleotides line up with TRBD1. This CDR3 has 15 amino acids. J was trimmed by 2 bases and V by 3 bases; bases with no gene match: 4. CDR1 ENHRY and CDR2 SYGVKD come from the germline V gene. CDR3 loop: CAISDPGTGAYEQYF. The CDR3 DNA follows: TGTGCCATCAGTGATCCCGGGACAGGGGCCTACGAGCAGTACTTC.